Shown below are 20 T cell receptor beta chains from a single sample sequenced in a study of blood T cell repertoires in COVID-19. Using immunoSEQ multiplex PCR, the repertoire was profiled, and TCRdb retains in-frame clones only, with some absent. The sample includes approximately 280,000 clones, around 85% seen only once; the top ten take 2% to 3%. What was sequenced was PBMCs or T cells enriched from blood (not recorded which). These receptors were obtained from a woman aged 50 to 65 who had recovered from COVID-19.

This rearrangement joins TRBV7-6 to TRBJ2-1, with 10 bases aligning to TRBD2. V trimming: 5 bases; J trimming: 2 bases; junction bases outside the gene matches: 9. The length of the CDR3 is 17 residues. Germline V lookup: CDR1 SGHVS, CDR2 FNYEAQ. In nucleotides, the CDR3 is TGTGCCAGCAGCCACTGGAAGGGACTAGCGACCTACAATGAGCAGTTCTTC. Its protein product is CASSHWKGLATYNEQFF.

The chain joins TRBV3-1 (or the pseudogene TRBV3-2) to TRBJ1-4; perhaps TRBD1 as D (5 bases). Germline V gene data show CDR1 as LGHDT and CDR2 as YNNKEL (reference sequence). The V and J ends lost 0 bases and 9 bases respectively, with 8 bases between them. The CDR3 is 13 residues long. DNA of the CDR3: TGTGCCAGCAGCCAAGACGGGGGTAAAAAACTGTTTTTT. Its protein is CASSQDGGKKLFF.

The chain links TRBV24-1 to TRBJ1-1; a possible D gene is TRBD1 (6 bases). CDR1 KGHDR and CDR2 SFDVKD come from the germline V gene. V was cut by 4 bases and J by 1 base, with 12 bases left in between. The CDR3 spans 15 residues. CDR3 nucleotide sequence: TGTGCCACCAGTGACAATTTGGGACAGAACACTGAAGCTTTCTTT. Residues: CATSDNLGQNTEAFF.

The chain's CDR3 is CASSLGGNLDSPLHF. For the CDR3, the DNA is TGCGCCAGCAGCTTGGGAGGGAATTTAGATTCACCCCTCCACTTT. The chain uses TRBV5-1 and TRBJ1-6; D remains ambiguous. Trimming shortened V by 0 bases and J by 8 bases, and 12 bases separated the two germline ends. From germline, CDR1 is SGHRS and CDR2 YFSETQ. The CDR3 has 15 residues.

The chain joins TRBV30 to TRBJ2-6, with a weak D call TRBD1 (6 bases). With 1 base removed from V and 4 bases from J, the gap between germline ends came to 8 bases. There are 14 residues in the CDR3. The V gene's germline CDR1 is GTSNPN and CDR2 SVGIG (reference sequence). Here the CDR3 reads CAWSGGRGANVLTF. For the CDR3, the DNA is TGTGCCTGGAGTGGGGGGCGGGGGGCCAACGTCCTGACTTTC.

This chain uses TRBV19 with TRBJ1-5; D is undetermined. V lost 4 bases, J lost 0 bases, and 13 bases lay in between. This CDR3 contains 16 residues. Germline-derived CDR1 and CDR2 are LNHDA and SQIVND (reference sequence). The CDR3 here is CASSTDKDISNQPQHF. CDR3 sequence (DNA): TGTGCCAGTAGTACTGACAAGGATATTAGCAATCAGCCCCAGCATTTT.

The gene calls are TRBV7-2 and TRBJ1-5; D is possibly TRBD1 (6 bases). The CDR3 is made up of 15 amino acids. V was clipped by 3 bases and J by 7 bases, with 16 bases between them. The germline V gene has CDR1 SGHTA and CDR2 FQGNSA. Written as DNA, the CDR3 is TGTGCCAGCAGCTTCCGACGGGGGGCAGACCAGCCCCAGCATTTT. It is translated as CASSFRRGADQPQHF.

V gene TRBV3-1 (or the pseudogene TRBV3-2) combines with J gene TRBJ2-4; 8 bases line up with TRBD1. V dropped 6 bases and J dropped 8; count of bases not matched to a gene: 3. The CDR3 is 12 amino acids. Per germline, CDR1 LGHDT and CDR2 YNNKEL (reference sequence). The CDR3 protein is CASRGTGYIQYF. The CDR3 DNA follows: TGTGCCAGCAGGGGGACAGGCTACATTCAGTACTTC.

The V call is TRBV4-1, the J call TRBJ2-6, with 7 bases matching TRBD1. The length of the CDR3 is 16 residues. Trimming took 4 bases from V and 2 from J; bases not matched to a gene: 5. CDR1 is MGHRA, CDR2 YSYEKL, per germline. CDR3 residues: CASSRTGGTGANVLTF. CDR3 nucleotide sequence: TGCGCCAGCAGCCGGACAGGTGGTACTGGGGCCAACGTCCTGACTTTC.

This clone has just a few counts. The chain has TRBV28 and TRBJ1-5; D possibly corresponds to TRBD1 (6 bases). The germline V and J ends were trimmed by 5 bases and 9 bases, with 17 bases remaining between them. The CDR3 loop spans 14 amino acids. Germline V gene data show CDR1 as MDHEN and CDR2 as SYDVKM. The CDR3 DNA is TGTGCCAGCAGTATTATGACAGGCGACAGGCCCCAGCATTTT. Its protein product is CASSIMTGDRPQHF.

This chain connects TRBV10-1 to TRBJ1-1, with 8 bases aligning to TRBD1. This CDR3 has 16 residues. V lost 2 bases and J lost 0; bases outside the gene matches: 5. Looked up from germline, CDR1 is WNHNN and CDR2 is SYGVQD (reference sequence). The CDR3 region has the DNA TGCGCCAGCAGTGAGGACAGGGGATCGGTGAACACTGAAGCTTTCTTT. Encoded protein: CASSEDRGSVNTEAFF.

For this clone: Other DNA sequences in the same sample also yield this CDR3. The chain is built from TRBV6-5 and TRBJ1-2, with TRBD1 matching over 9 bases. The junction had 0 bases not matched to a gene; V was cut back by 0 bases and J by 4 bases. The CDR3 length is 14 residues. CDR1 and CDR2 from the germline V gene are MNHEY and SVGAGI. In nucleotides, the CDR3 is TGTGCCAGCAGTTACTCGACAGGGGGCTATGGCTACACCTTC. Translated, it gives CASSYSTGGYGYTF.

This clone was recorded once. The V and J genes are TRBV25-1 and TRBJ1-4; 10 nucleotides match TRBD1. The V segment lost 3 bases and the J segment 8 bases; nucleotides outside the gene matches: 3. Germline V gene lookup returns CDR1 MGHDK and CDR2 SYGVNS. CDR3 length equals 14 residues. The CDR3 sequence is CASSETGGGEKLFF. CDR3 nucleotides: TGTGCCAGCAGTGAGACAGGGGGCGGCGAAAAACTGTTTTTT.

In nucleotides, the CDR3 is TGTGCCACCAGCACTGCCACGGGACTAGCTGGTGAGCAGTTCTTC. This sequence encodes CATSTATGLAGEQFF. The genes are TRBV15 and TRBJ2-1, with 9 bases that match TRBD2. V shed 4 bases and J 9 bases; nucleotides not matched to a gene: 10. This CDR3 contains 15 residues. Germline-derived CDR1 and CDR2 are LNHNV and YYDKDF (reference sequence).

In this sample, this clone turned up a few times. The chain carries TRBV30 and TRBJ1-2; D perhaps matches TRBD1 (6 bases). Germline CDR1 GTSNPN, CDR2 SVGIG (reference sequence). Trimming left V 1 base short and J 8 bases short, with 11 bases between. The CDR3 extends over 12 amino acids. The CDR3 loop reads CAWSDNRAGYTF. The CDR3 DNA is TGTGCCTGGAGTGATAACAGGGCAGGCTACACCTTC.

V gene TRBV19 combines with J gene TRBJ2-3, with 9 bases lining up with TRBD1. The CDR3 is made up of 19 amino acids. The germline V gene encodes CDR1 LNHDA and CDR2 SQIVND (reference sequence). With V trimmed by 0 bases and J by 3 bases, 13 bases remained unmatched. CDR3 residues: CASSIDLFPGQGVTDTQYF. CDR3 nucleotides: TGTGCCAGTAGTATAGATCTATTCCCGGGACAGGGAGTGACAGATACGCAGTATTTT.

The chain is built from TRBV27 and TRBJ2-2; possible D gene TRBD1, 5 bases. The CDR3 sequence is 15 residues long. V shed 7 bases and J shed 7 bases, with 19 bases lying between them. The germline CDR1 and CDR2 sequences are MNHEY and SMNVEV (reference sequence). CDR3 in amino acids: CASNGRTQGGGELFF. CDR3 nucleotides: TGTGCCAGCAATGGACGGACCCAGGGCGGCGGGGAGCTGTTTTTT.

The V and J genes are TRBV6-5 and TRBJ2-3, with a possible D match to TRBD2 (5 bases). Trimming shortened V by 2 bases and J by 1 base, and 10 bases separated the two germline ends. CDR1 is MNHEY, CDR2 SVGAGI, per germline. The CDR3 runs 15 residues. As DNA, the CDR3 is TGTGCCAGCAGTTACGCGGGCTCTGGCACAGATACGCAGTATTTT. This encodes CASSYAGSGTDTQYF.

The chain uses TRBV30 and TRBJ2-7; 9 bases line up with TRBD1. The CDR3 is 15 amino acids. Germline V gene sequence: CDR1 GTSNPN, CDR2 SVGIG (reference sequence). After removal of 2 bases from V and 0 bases from J, the junction contained 5 bases not matched to a gene. CDR3 region: CAWSKQGASSYEQYF. For the CDR3, the DNA is TGTGCCTGGAGTAAACAGGGGGCCAGCTCCTACGAGCAGTACTTC. Variable domain in full (rest from reference TRBV30 and TRBJ2-7): SQTIHQWPATLVQPVGSPLSLECTVEGTSNPNLYWYRQAAGRGLQLLFYSVGIGQISSEVPQNLSASRPQDRQFILSSKKLLLSDSGFYLCAWSKQGASSYEQYFGPGTRLTVT.

The chain employs TRBV2 and TRBJ1-2, with D possibly matching TRBD1 (6 bases). Germline CDR1 SNHLY, CDR2 FYNNEI. The CDR3 is 16 residues long. Trimming pared 3 bases from V and 1 base from J, leaving 15 bases between. The CDR3 reads CASSDLMGADNYGYTF. The CDR3 bases are TGTGCCAGCAGTGATTTGATGGGGGCAGATAACTATGGCTACACCTTC.